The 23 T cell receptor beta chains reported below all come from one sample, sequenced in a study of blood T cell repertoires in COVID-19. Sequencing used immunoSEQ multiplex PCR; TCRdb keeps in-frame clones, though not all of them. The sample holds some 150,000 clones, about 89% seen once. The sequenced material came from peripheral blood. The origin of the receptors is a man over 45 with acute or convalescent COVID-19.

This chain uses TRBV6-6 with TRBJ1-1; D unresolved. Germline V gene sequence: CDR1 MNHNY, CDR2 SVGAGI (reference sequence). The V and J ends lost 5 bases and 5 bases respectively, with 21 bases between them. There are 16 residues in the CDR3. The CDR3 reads CASSAMTSGPGTEAFF. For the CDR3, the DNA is TGTGCCAGCAGTGCAATGACATCCGGGCCGGGGACTGAAGCTTTCTTT.

The CDR3 DNA reads TGTGCCAGCAGCCAAGAAGGGACAGGGGAGGCTAACCGTAACACCGGGGAGCTGTTTTTT. Translating gives CASSQEGTGEANRNTGELFF. The V call is TRBV3-1 (or the pseudogene TRBV3-2), the J call TRBJ2-2, with 10 bases matching TRBD1. Trimming at V came to 0 bases and at J to 2 bases, leaving 12 bases not matched to a gene. The germline V gene encodes CDR1 LGHDT and CDR2 YNNKEL (reference sequence). CDR3 length equals 20 residues.

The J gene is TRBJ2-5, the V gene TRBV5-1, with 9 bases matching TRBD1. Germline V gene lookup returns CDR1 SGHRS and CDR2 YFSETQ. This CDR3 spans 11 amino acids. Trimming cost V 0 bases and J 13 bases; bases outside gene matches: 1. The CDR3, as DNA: TGCGCCAGCAGCTTGGAGGGACAGGGGTACTTC. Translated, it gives CASSLEGQGYF. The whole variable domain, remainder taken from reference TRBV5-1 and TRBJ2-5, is KAGVTQTPRYLIKTRGQQVTLSCSPISGHRSVSWYQQTPGQGLQFLFEYFSETQRNKGNFPGRFSGRQFSNSRSEMNVSTLELGDSALYLCASSLEGQGYFGPGTRLLVL.

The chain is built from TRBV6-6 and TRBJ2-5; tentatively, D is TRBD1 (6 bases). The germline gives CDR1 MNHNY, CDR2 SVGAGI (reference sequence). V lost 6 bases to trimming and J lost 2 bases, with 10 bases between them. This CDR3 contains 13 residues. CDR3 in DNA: TGTGCCAGCAGCTTTGACAGGCAAGAGACCCAGTACTTC. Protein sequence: CASSFDRQETQYF.

CDR3 protein: CASSYSPGSYEQYV. Written as DNA, the CDR3 is TGTGCCAGCAGTTACTCGCCCGGTTCCTACGAGCAGTACGTC. The rearrangement uses TRBV6-5 and TRBJ2-7; D ambiguous. The CDR3 runs 14 residues. The germline V and J ends were trimmed by 0 bases and 1 base, with 7 bases remaining between them. Germline V CDR1 and CDR2: MNHEY, SVGAGI.

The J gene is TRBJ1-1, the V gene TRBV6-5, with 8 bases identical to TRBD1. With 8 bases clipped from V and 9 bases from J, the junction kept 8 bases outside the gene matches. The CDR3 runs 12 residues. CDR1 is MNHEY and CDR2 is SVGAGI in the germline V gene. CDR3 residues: CASGSGQGKAFF. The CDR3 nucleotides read TGTGCCAGCGGGTCCGGACAGGGTAAAGCTTTCTTT.

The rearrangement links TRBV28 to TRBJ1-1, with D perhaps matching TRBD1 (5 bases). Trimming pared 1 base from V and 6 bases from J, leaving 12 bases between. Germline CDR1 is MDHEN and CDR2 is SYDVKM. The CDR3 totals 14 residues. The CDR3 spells CASSLSGGGAEAFF. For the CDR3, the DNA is TGTGCCAGCAGTTTATCCGGGGGTGGGGCTGAAGCTTTCTTT.

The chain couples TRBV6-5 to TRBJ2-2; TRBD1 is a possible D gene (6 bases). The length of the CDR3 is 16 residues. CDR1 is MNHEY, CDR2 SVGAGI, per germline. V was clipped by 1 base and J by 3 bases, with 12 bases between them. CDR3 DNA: TGTGCCAGCAGTTACTATGGGGGCGCCGACACCGGGGAGCTGTTTTTT. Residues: CASSYYGGADTGELFF.

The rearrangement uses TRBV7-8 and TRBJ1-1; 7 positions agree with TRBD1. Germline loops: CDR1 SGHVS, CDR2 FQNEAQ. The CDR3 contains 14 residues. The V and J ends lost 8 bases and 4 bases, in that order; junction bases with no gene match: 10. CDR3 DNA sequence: TGTGCCAGCTGTAATAACAGGGGAGGCACTGAAGCTTTCTTT. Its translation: CASCNNRGGTEAFF.

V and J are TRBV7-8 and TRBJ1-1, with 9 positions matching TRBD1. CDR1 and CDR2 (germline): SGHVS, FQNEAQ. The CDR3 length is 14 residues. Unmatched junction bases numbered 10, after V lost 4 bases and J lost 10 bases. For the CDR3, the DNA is TGTGCCAGCAGCTCACCGGGACAGGGCGGGGGAGCTTTCTTT. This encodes CASSSPGQGGGAFF.

The CDR3 DNA reads TGCAGTGTGGGACAGGCTGGCTACACCTTC. Its translation is CSVGQAGYTF. V is TRBV20-1 and J is TRBJ1-2; 8 nucleotides line up with TRBD1. This CDR3 spans 10 amino acids. CDR1 and CDR2 from the germline V gene are DFQATT and SNEGSKA (reference sequence). The V segment lost 7 bases and the J segment 7 bases; nucleotides outside the gene matches: 2.

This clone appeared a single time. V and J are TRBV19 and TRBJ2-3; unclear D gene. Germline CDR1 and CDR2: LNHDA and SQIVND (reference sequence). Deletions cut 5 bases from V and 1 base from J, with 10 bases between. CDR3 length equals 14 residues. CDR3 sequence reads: CASSSDSRTDTQYF. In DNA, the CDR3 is TGTGCCAGTAGTTCCGACTCCCGCACAGATACGCAGTATTTT. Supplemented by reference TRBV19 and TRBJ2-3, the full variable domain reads DGGITQSPKYLFRKEGQNVTLSCEQNLNHDAMYWYRQDPGQGLRLIYYSQIVNDFQKGDIAEGYSVSREKKESFPLTVTSAQKNPTAFYLCASSSDSRTDTQYFGPGTRLTVL.

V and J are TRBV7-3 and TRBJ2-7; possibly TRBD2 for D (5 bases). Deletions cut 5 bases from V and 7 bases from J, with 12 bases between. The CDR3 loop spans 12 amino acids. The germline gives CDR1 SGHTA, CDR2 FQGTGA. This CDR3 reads CASSGEGGEQYF. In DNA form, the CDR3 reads TGTGCCAGCAGCGGTGAGGGTGGGGAGCAGTACTTC.

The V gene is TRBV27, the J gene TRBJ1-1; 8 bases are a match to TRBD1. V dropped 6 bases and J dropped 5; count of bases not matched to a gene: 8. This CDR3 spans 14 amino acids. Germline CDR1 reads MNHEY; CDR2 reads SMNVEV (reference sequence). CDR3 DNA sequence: TGTGCCAGCAGCCTAGACAGGGGTTGGACTGAAGCTTTCTTT. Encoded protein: CASSLDRGWTEAFF.

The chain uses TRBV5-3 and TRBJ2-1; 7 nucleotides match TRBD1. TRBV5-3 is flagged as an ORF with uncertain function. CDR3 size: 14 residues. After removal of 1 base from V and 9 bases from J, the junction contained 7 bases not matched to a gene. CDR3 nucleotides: TGTGCCAGAAGCTTGACAGGGGACAGCGGTGAGCAGTTCTTC. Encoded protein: CARSLTGDSGEQFF.

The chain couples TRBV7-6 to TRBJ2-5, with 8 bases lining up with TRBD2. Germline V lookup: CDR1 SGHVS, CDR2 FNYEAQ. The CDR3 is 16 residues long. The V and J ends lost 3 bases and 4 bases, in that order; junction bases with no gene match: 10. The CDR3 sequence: CASSFGAGGLGETQYF. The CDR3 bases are TGTGCCAGCAGCTTCGGGGCGGGGGGCTTAGGAGAGACCCAGTACTTC.

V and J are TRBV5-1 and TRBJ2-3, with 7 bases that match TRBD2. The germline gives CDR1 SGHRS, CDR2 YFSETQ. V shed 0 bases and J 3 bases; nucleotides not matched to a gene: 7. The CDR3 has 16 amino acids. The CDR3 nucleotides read TGCGCCAGCAGCTTGGTGGCGGGAGTAAGAACAGATACGCAGTATTTT. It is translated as CASSLVAGVRTDTQYF.

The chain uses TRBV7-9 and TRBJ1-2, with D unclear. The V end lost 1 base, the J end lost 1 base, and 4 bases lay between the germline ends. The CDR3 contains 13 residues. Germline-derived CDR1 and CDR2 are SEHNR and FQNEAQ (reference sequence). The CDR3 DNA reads TGTGCCAGCAGCTTAGACGGTAACTATGGCTACACCTTC. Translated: CASSLDGNYGYTF.

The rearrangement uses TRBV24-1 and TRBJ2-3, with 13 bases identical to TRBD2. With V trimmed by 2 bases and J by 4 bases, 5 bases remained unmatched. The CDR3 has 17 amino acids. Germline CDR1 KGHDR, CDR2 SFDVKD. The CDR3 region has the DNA TGTGCCACCAGTGATTCACGACTAGCGGGGGGATCAGATACGCAGTATTTT. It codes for CATSDSRLAGGSDTQYF.

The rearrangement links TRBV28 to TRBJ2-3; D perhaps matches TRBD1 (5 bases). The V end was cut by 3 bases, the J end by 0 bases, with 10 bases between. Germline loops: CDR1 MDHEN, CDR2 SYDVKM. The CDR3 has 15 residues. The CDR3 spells CASSFSGHSTDTQYF. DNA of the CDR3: TGTGCCAGCAGTTTCTCTGGACACAGCACAGATACGCAGTATTTT.

The CDR3 is CAWSVLDINSPLHF. The CDR3, as DNA: TGTGCCTGGAGTGTACTAGATATTAATTCACCCCTCCACTTT. The rearrangement joins TRBV30 to TRBJ1-6, with no clear D. The CDR3 has 14 amino acids. V shed 0 bases and J shed 6 bases, with 9 bases lying between them. Germline V gene data show CDR1 as GTSNPN and CDR2 as SVGIG (reference sequence).

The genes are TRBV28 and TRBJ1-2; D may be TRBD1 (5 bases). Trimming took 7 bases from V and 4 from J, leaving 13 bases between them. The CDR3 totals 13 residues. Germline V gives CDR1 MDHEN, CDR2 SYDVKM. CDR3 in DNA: TGTGCCAGCACCGTCGGGGGGAGCTATGGCTACACCTTC. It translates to CASTVGGSYGYTF.

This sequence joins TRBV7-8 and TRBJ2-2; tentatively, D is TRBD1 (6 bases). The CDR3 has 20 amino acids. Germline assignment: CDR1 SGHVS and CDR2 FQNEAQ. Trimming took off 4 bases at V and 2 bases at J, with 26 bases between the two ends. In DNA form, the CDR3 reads TGTGCCAGCAGCTCCGGACCTTACAGGGACAAAAAGGGAAACACCGGGGAGCTGTTTTTT. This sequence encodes CASSSGPYRDKKGNTGELFF.